This entry concerns a single TCR beta chain. Its antigen is not identified. The data are from a study of CD8 T cells in Susac syndrome. Study-level results: The study recognized that its TCR sequencing and HLA analysis covered a relatively small number of individuals.

From blood CD8+ and CD4+ T cells, TCR beta sequences were generated. The authors negatively isolated CD8+ and CD4+ T cells and FACS-enriched TEMRA cells. When the RNA was reverse transcribed, random hexamers were used with an input of roughly 0.5 to 1 ug. Amplification of the TCR beta CDR3 was carried out by immunoSEQ multiplex PCR, which spanned a total of 54 Vbeta and 13 Jbeta segments. TCRdb recomputed calls from the immunoSEQ multiplex PCR reads with MiXCR, one row per CDR3 protein. Among 140,000 or so distinct CDR3 sequences, roughly 94% were seen once, and the ten largest hold roughly 0.083%. Trimming cost V 6 bases and J 4 bases; bases outside gene matches: 8. The CDR3 consists of 15 residues. CDR1 MNHEY and CDR2 SVGEGT come from the germline V gene.

This sequence originates from a human donor in good health. Specimen: CD4+ T cells from PBMCs. The chain is built from TRBV6-2 or TRBV6-3 and TRBJ1-5; 8 bases map to TRBD1. CDR3: CASRARTGRNQPQHF. The CDR3, as DNA: TGTGCCAGCAGGGCCCGGACAGGGCGAAATCAGCCCCAGCATTTT.